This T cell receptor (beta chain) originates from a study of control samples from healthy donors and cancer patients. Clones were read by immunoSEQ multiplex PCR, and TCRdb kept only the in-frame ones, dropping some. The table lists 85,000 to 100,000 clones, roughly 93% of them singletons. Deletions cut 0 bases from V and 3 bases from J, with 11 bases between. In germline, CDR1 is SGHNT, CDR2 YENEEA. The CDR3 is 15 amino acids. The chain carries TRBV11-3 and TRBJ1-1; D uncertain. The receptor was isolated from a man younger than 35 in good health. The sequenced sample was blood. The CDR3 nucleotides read TGTGCCAGCAGCTTAGACTCCTCCCTCGACACTGAAGCTTTCTTT. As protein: CASSLDSSLDTEAFF.